This T cell receptor beta chain was obtained from a study of blood T cells in healthy people across ages. Peripheral blood samples of roughly 9.9 milliliters were drawn from each donor. Germline V gene lookup returns CDR1 ENHRY and CDR2 SYGVKD. V was clipped by 7 bases and J by 8 bases, with 15 bases between them. This CDR3 contains 13 residues. Sample-barcoded 5' priming and a J-beta primer mix drove a second PCR of 7 to 11 cycles. MiXCR, run by TCRdb on the 5' RACE reads, gives a single entry per CDR3 protein. Of 850,000 to 1,000,000 distinct CDR3 sequences listed, roughly 48% are singletons. Material for sequencing was blood. The genes are TRBV10-3 and TRBJ1-5; a possible D gene is TRBD1 (5 bases). The clonotype originates from a man aged 30-40 years in good health. In DNA form, the CDR3 reads TGTGCCATCAACGGCGGCCTAGGGGAGCCCCAGCATTTT. Protein: CAINGGLGEPQHF.